The clone carrying this T cell receptor beta chain was detected only a few times. The antigen remains unidentified. This entry belongs to a study of blood T cells in healthy people across ages. Notes on the study in general: Across the age range, TCR beta diversity per million T cells fell in a roughly linear way.

Sample-barcoded 5' priming and a J-beta primer mix drove a second PCR of about 6 to 12 cycles. Researchers report that each sample yielded at least 3 million CDR3-containing paired-end reads. TCRdb called the 5' RACE reads again in MiXCR, with one record for every CDR3 protein. The data hold fewer than 900,000 distinct CDR3 sequences, with approximately 35% observed a single time. Specimen: blood. This TCR was sampled from a man younger than 35 in good health.

CDR3 coding DNA: TGCGCCAGTGGCTACAGGGGTCCGGCGAACACCGGGGAGCTGTTTTTT. Amino acids: CASGYRGPANTGELFF. This rearrangement joins TRBV4-3 to TRBJ2-2, with 7 bases identical to TRBD1. The CDR3 is 16 amino acids. Germline loops: CDR1 LGHNA, CDR2 YSLEER. V dropped 9 bases and J dropped 0; count of bases not matched to a gene: 10.